This T cell receptor beta chain was documented in a study of blood T cell repertoires in COVID-19. Study details: T cells, B-cell-depleted T cells, or PBMCs provided the cDNA or gDNA that served as material.

How the authors handled the data: Amplifying reference gene primers gave estimates of nucleated cell counts. Profiled with immunoSEQ multiplex PCR; TCRdb holds only in-frame clones, not every one. That table is the source of V, J and clone size, and D and trimming were worked out from the DNA. The table records over 130,000 clones, roughly 80% of them present only once. Sequences were obtained from peripheral blood. This TCR was sampled from a human donor in a cohort sampled during active COVID-19.

CDR3 bases: TGTGCCAGCAGCCCCTATGGCAGGGGGAACACTGAAGCTTTCTTT. Its translation is CASSPYGRGNTEAFF. The chain couples TRBV3-1 (or the pseudogene TRBV3-2) to TRBJ1-1, with a possible D match to TRBD1 (6 bases). Per the germline V gene, CDR1 is LGHDT and CDR2 is YNNKEL (reference sequence). Trimming took off 4 bases at V and 1 base at J, with 13 bases between the two ends. The CDR3 is 15 amino acids.